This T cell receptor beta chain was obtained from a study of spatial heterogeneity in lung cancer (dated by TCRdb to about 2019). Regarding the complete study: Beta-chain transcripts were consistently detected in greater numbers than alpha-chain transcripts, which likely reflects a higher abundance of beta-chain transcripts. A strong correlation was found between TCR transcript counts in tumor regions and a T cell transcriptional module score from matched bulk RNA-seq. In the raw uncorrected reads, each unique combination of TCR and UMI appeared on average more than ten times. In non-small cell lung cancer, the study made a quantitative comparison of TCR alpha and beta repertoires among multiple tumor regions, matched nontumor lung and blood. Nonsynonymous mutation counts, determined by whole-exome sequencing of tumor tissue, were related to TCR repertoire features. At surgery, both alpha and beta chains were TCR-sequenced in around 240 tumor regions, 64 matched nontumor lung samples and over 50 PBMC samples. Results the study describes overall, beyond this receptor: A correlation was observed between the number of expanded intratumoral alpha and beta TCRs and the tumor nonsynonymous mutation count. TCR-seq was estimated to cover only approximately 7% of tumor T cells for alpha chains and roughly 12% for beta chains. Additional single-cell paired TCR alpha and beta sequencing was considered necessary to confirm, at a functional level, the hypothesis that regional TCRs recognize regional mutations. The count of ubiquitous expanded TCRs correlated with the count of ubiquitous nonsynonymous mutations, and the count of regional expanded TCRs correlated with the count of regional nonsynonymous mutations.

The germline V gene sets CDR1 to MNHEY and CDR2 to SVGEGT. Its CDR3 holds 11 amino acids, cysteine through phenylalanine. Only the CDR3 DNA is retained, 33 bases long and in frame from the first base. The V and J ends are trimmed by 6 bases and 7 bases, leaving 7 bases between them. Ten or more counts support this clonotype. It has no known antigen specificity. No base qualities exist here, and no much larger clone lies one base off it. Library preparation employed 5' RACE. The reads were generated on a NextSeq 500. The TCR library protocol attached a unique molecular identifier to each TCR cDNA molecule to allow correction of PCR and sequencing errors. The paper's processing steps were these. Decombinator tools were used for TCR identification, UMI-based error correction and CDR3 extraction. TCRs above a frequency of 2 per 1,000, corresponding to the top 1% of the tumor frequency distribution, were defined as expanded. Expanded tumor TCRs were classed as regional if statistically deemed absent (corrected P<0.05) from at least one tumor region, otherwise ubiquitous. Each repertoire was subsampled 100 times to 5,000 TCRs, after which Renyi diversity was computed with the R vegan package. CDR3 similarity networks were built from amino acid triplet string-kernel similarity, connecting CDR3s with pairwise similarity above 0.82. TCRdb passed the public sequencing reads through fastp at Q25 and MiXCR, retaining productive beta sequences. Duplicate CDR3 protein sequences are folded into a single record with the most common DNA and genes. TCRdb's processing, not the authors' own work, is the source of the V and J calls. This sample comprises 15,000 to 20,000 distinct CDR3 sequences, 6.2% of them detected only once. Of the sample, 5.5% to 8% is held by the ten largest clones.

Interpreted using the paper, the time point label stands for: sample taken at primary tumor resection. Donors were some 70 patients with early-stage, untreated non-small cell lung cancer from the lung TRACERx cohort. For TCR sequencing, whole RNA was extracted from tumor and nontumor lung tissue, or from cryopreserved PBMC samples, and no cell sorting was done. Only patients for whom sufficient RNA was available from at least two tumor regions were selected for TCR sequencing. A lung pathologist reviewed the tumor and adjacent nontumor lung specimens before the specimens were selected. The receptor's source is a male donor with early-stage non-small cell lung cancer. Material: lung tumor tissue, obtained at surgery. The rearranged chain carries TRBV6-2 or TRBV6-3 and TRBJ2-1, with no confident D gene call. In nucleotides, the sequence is TGTGCCAGCAGGGAGAGGAATGAGCAGTTCTTC. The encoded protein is CASRERNEQFF.